Presented here are 10 T cell receptor beta chains from one specimen sequenced in a study of Graves' ophthalmopathy and Graves' hyperthyroidism. RNA transcripts yielded amplified TCR beta CDR3 regions. Second-round multiplex PCR came after a first-round RT-PCR that employed HTBI primers. Using its own MiXCR run on the multiplex PCR reads, TCRdb lists one record per CDR3 protein. The sample records about 1.2 million distinct CDR3 sequences, 35% to 45% being singletons. Sequences were obtained from peripheral blood or thyroid tissue (not recorded which). Receptors were obtained from an adult man with Graves' hyperthyroidism.

Only a few counts were recorded for this clonotype. This chain connects TRBV19 to TRBJ1-5, with D maybe TRBD1 (6 bases). Germline V gives CDR1 LNHDA, CDR2 SQIVND (reference sequence). This CDR3 region has 16 residues. Trimming left V 1 base short and J 2 bases short, with 12 bases between. The CDR3 DNA follows: TGTGCCAGTAGTATAGCCAGGGGCGAGGGCAATCAGCCCCAGCATTTT. It translates to CASSIARGEGNQPQHF.

Ten or more counts support this clonotype. This rearrangement joins TRBV20-1 to TRBJ2-7; 7 nucleotides line up with TRBD1. Unmatched junction bases numbered 5, after V lost 0 bases and J lost 6 bases. Germline lookup yields CDR1 DFQATT and CDR2 SNEGSKA (reference sequence). This CDR3 has 13 residues. The CDR3 loop reads CSARETTGREQYF. Written as DNA, the CDR3 is TGCAGTGCTAGAGAAACGACAGGGCGCGAGCAGTACTTC.

In this sample, this clonotype turned up a few times. The chain combines TRBV12-3 or TRBV12-4 with TRBJ2-6; the D is unclear. V was cut by 1 base and J by 0 bases, with 16 bases left in between. The CDR3 runs 19 residues. CDR3 amino acids: CASSLVRGLRDSGANVLTF. The DNA of the CDR3 is TGTGCCAGCAGTTTAGTCCGAGGCCTGCGTGACTCTGGGGCCAACGTCCTGACTTTC.

This clonotype was picked up a small number of times. The chain uses TRBV9 and TRBJ1-4; D might be TRBD1 (5 bases). Trimming shortened V by 4 bases and J by 8 bases, and 15 bases separated the two germline ends. Germline CDR1 SGDLS, CDR2 YYNGEE. The CDR3 loop spans 14 amino acids. The DNA of the CDR3 is TGTGCCAGCAGCTTCGAGCCTGGGGGAGAAAAACTGTTTTTT. Its translation is CASSFEPGGEKLFF.

The V call is TRBV20-1, the J call TRBJ2-5; D might be TRBD2 (6 bases). Germline V CDR1 and CDR2: DFQATT, SNEGSKA (reference sequence). CDR3 length: 12 residues. The CDR3 loop reads CSAGGYQETQYF. In DNA, the CDR3 is TGCAGCGCAGGAGGGTACCAAGAGACCCAGTACTTC.

V gene TRBV10-2 combines with J gene TRBJ2-1; D is perhaps TRBD1 or TRBD2 (5 bases each). The V end lost 4 bases, the J end lost 0 bases, and 16 bases lay between the germline ends. The length of the CDR3 is 17 residues. Germline V lookup: CDR1 WSHSY, CDR2 SAAADI. The CDR3 protein is CASSGGEGDSSYNEQFF. The DNA of the CDR3 is TGCGCCAGCAGTGGAGGTGAGGGAGACAGCTCCTACAATGAGCAGTTCTTC.

V usage is TRBV7-2 and J usage is TRBJ2-5; no clear D. Germline V gene data show CDR1 as SGHTA and CDR2 as FQGNSA. Trimming shortened V by 5 bases and J by 4 bases, and 17 bases separated the two germline ends. The CDR3 totals 15 residues. Here the CDR3 DNA reads TGTGCCAGCAGCGCGCCCCAGACGACGGGAGAGACCCAGTACTTC. Translated, it gives CASSAPQTTGETQYF.

This clonotype was observed a handful of times. This chain connects TRBV28 to TRBJ2-2; 11 bases line up with TRBD2. CDR3 length: 15 amino acids. With V trimmed by 6 bases and J by 6 bases, 6 bases remained unmatched. CDR1 and CDR2 from the germline V gene are MDHEN and SYDVKM. In DNA form, the CDR3 reads TGTGCCAGCAGAAAACTAGCGGGAGATTCCGGGGAGCTGTTTTTT. This sequence encodes CASRKLAGDSGELFF.

The table lists this clonotype with a few counts. This chain links TRBV3-1 with TRBJ2-5, with unresolved D. Trimming removed 4 bases from V and 5 bases from J, with 11 bases in between. The germline CDR1 and CDR2 sequences are LGHDT and YNNKEL (reference sequence). The CDR3 spans 13 residues. The CDR3 nucleotides read TGTGCCAGCAGCCGATCGGCTCGGGAGACCCAGTACTTC. Protein sequence: CASSRSARETQYF.

This clonotype has ten or more counts. At one of its ends the junction is not consistent with the germline gene, which may arise from a read error. The chain employs TRBV20-1 and TRBJ1-1, with no clear D. There are 11 residues in the CDR3. Per germline, CDR1 DFQATT and CDR2 SNEGSKA (reference sequence). CDR3 bases: TGCAGTGCTAGAGCGAACATTGAAGCTTTCTTT. This codes for CSARANIEAFF.